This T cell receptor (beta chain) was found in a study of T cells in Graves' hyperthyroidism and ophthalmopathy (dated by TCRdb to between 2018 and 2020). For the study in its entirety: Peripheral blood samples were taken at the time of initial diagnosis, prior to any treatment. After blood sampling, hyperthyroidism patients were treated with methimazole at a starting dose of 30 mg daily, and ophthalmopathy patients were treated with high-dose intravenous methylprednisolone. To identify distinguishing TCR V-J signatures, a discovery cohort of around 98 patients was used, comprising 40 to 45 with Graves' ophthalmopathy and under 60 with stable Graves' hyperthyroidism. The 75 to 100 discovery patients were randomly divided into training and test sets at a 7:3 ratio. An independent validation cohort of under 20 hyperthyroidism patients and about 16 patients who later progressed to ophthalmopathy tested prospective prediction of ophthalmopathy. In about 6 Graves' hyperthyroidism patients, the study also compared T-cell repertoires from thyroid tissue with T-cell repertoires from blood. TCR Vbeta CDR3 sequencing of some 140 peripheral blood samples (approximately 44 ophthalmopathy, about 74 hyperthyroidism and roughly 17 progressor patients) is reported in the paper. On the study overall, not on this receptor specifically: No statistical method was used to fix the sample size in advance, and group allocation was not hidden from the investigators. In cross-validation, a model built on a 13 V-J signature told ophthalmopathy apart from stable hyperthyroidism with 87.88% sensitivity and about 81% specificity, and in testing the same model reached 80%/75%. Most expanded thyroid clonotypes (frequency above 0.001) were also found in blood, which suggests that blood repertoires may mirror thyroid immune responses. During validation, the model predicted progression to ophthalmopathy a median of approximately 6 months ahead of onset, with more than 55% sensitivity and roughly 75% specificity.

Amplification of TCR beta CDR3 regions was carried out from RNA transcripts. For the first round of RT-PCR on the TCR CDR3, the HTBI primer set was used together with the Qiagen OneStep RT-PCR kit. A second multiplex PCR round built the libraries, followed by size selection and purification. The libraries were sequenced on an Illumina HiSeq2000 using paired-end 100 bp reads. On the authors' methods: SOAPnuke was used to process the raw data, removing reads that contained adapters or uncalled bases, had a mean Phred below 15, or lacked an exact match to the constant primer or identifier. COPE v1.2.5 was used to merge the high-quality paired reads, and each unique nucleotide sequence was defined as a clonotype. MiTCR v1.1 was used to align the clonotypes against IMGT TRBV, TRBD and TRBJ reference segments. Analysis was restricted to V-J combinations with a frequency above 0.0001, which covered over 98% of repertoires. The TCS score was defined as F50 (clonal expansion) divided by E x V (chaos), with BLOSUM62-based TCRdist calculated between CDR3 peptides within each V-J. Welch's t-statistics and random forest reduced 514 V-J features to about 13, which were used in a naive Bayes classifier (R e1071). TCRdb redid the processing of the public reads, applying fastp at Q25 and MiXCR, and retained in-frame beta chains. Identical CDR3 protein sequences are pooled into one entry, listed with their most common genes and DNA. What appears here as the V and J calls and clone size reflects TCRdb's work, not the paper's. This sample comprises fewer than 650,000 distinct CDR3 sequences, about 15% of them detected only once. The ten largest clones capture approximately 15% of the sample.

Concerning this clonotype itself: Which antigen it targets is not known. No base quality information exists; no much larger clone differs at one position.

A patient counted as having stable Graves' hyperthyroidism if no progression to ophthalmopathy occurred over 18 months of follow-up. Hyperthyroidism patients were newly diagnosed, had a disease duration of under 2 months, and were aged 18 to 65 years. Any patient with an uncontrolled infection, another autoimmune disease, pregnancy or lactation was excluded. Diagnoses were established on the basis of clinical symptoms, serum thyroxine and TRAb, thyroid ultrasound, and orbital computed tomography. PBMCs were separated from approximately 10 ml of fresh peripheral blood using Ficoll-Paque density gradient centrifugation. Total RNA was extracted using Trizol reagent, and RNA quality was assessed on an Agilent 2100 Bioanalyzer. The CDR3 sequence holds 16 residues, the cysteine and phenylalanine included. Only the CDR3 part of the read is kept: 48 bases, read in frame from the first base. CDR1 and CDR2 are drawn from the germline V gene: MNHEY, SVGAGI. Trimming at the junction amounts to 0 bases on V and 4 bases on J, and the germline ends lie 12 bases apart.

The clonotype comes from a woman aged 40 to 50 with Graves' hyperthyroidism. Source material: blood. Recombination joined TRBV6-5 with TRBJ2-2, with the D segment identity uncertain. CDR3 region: CASSYSIFQPTGELFF. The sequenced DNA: TGTGCCAGCAGTTACTCGATCTTTCAACCCACCGGGGAGCTGTTTTTT.